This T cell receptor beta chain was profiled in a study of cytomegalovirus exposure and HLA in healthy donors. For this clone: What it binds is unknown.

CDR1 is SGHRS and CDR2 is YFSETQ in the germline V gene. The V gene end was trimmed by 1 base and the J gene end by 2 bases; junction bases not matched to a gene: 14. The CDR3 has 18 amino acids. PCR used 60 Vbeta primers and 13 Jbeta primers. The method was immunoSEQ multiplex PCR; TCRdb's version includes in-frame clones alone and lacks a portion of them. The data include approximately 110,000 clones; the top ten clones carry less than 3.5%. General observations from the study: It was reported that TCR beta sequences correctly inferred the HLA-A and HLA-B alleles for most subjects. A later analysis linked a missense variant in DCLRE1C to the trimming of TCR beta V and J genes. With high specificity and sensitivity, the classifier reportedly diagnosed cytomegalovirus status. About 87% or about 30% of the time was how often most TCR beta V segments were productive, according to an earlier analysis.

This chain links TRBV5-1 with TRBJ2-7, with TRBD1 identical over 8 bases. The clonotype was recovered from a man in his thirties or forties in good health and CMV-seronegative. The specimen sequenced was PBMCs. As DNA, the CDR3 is TGCGCCAGCAGCTTGAGCGACAGGGGCTCAGGGCCTACCTACGAGCAGTACTTC. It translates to CASSLSDRGSGPTYEQYF.